The 18 T cell receptor beta chains below all came from one sample that was sequenced in a study of blood T cell repertoires in COVID-19. The repertoire was sequenced with immunoSEQ multiplex PCR; TCRdb's copy has only in-frame clones and lacks some. The data contain 300,000 or so clones, more than 80% of them singletons. Sequencing used peripheral blood. These receptors all come from a woman in her thirties or forties with acute or convalescent COVID-19.

The chain uses TRBV11-2 and TRBJ1-1; D remains unclear. V was pared by 6 bases and J by 1 base, with 3 bases between. The germline gives CDR1 SGHAT, CDR2 FQNNGV. The CDR3 runs 11 residues. CDR3 sequence (DNA): TGTGCCAGCAGTCAGAACACTGAAGCTTTCTTT. This codes for CASSQNTEAFF.

The chain links TRBV24-1 to TRBJ1-2; 8 bases line up with TRBD1. Per the germline V gene, CDR1 is KGHDR and CDR2 is SFDVKD. J lost 8 bases, V lost 5 bases, and 9 bases had no gene match. CDR3 size: 14 residues. The CDR3 reads CATSAVTGVEGYTF. The CDR3 DNA reads as TGTGCCACCAGTGCCGTGACAGGGGTCGAGGGCTACACCTTC.

The J gene is TRBJ1-6, the V gene TRBV10-3; TRBD1 might be the D (6 bases). The CDR3 has 14 residues. V was clipped by 9 bases and J by 5 bases, with 14 bases between them. Germline CDR1 and CDR2: ENHRY and SYGVKD. The CDR3 DNA sequence: TGTGCCATTACGCAGGACAGAGATAATTCACCCCTCCACTTT. It translates to CAITQDRDNSPLHF.

This chain connects TRBV15 to TRBJ1-1; D remains unclear. This CDR3 is built from 13 residues. Trimming removed 1 base at V and 1 base at J, with 4 bases between. Per the germline V gene, CDR1 is LNHNV and CDR2 is YYDKDF (reference sequence). The CDR3 DNA reads as TGTGCCACCAGCAGAGCTAAGAACACTGAAGCTTTCTTT. Amino acids: CATSRAKNTEAFF. Full variable domain (rest looked up from reference TRBV15 and TRBJ1-1): DAMVIQNPRYQVTQFGKPVTLSCSQTLNHNVMYWYQQKSSQAPKLLFHYYDKDFNNEADTPDNFQSRRPNTSFCFLDIRSPGLGDTAMYLCATSRAKNTEAFFGQGTRLTVV.

V and J are TRBV6-2 or TRBV6-3 and TRBJ1-1; TRBD1 might be the D (6 bases). Looked up from germline, CDR1 is MNHEY and CDR2 is SVGEGT. The CDR3 length is 12 residues. With 6 bases removed from V and 5 bases from J, the gap between germline ends came to 10 bases. CDR3 region: CASSDRITEAFF. The CDR3, as DNA: TGTGCCAGCAGCGACAGGATTACTGAAGCTTTCTTT.

The rearrangement joins TRBV10-2 to TRBJ1-1; weak D call: TRBD1 (6 bases). The CDR3 spans 12 residues. CDR1 is WSHSY and CDR2 is SAAADI in the germline V gene. V was pared by 4 bases and J by 4 bases, with 7 bases between. The CDR3 coding sequence is TGCGCCAGCAGTGTAGGGGGCACTGAAGCTTTCTTT. Translation: CASSVGGTEAFF.

The chain recombines TRBV6-1 with TRBJ1-1; D gene unclear. CDR3 length equals 13 residues. The V end was cut by 10 bases, the J end by 4 bases, with 16 bases between. Germline loops: CDR1 MNHNS, CDR2 SASEGT. The CDR3 DNA is TGTGCCACCACAACCGGAGGCGGCACTGAAGCTTTCTTT. It translates to CATTTGGGTEAFF.

This clone was counted once. The rearrangement links TRBV27 to TRBJ1-1, with D perhaps matching TRBD1 (5 bases). Germline CDR1 reads MNHEY; CDR2 reads SMNVEV (reference sequence). Trimming shortened V by 6 bases and J by 6 bases, and 14 bases separated the two germline ends. The CDR3 has 13 residues. CDR3 sequence reads: CASSRAGLAEAFF. The DNA for the CDR3 is TGTGCCAGCAGCCGGGCAGGGCTGGCTGAAGCTTTCTTT.

The chain is built from TRBV18 and TRBJ1-2; D not resolved. Trimming removed 0 bases from V and 7 bases from J, with 12 bases in between. The CDR3 contains 14 residues. CDR1 and CDR2 (germline): KGHSH, LQKENI. The CDR3 here is CASSPPAGNRGYTF. In nucleotides, the CDR3 is TGTGCCAGCTCACCACCGGCCGGGAATCGTGGCTACACCTTC.

The CDR3 sequence is CASSSDGEKLFF. The CDR3 DNA is TGTGCCAGCAGCTCTGATGGCGAAAAACTGTTTTTT. The chain is built from TRBV13 and TRBJ1-4; D not certain. Between the trimmed V and J ends, which lost 4 bases and 8 bases, there was a span of 8 bases. Germline loops: CDR1 PRHDT, CDR2 FYEKMQ (reference sequence). The CDR3 is 12 residues long. The complete variable domain, with remaining parts taken from reference TRBV13 and TRBJ1-4, reads AAGVIQSPRHLIKEKRETATLKCYPIPRHDTVYWYQQGPGQDPQFLISFYEKMQSDKGSIPDRFSAQQFSDYHSELNMSSLELGDSALYFCASSSDGEKLFFGSGTQLSVL.

This chain uses TRBV2 with TRBJ2-7, with 7 bases lining up with TRBD2. V lost 8 bases and J lost 3; bases outside the gene matches: 1. The length of the CDR3 is 11 residues. Germline V gene sequence: CDR1 SNHLY, CDR2 FYNNEI. For the CDR3, the DNA is TGTGCCAGCGGGGAGGGCTACGAGCAGTACGTC. This codes for CASGEGYEQYV.

The chain carries TRBV6-5 and TRBJ1-1; tentatively, D is TRBD1 (5 bases). CDR3 length: 14 residues. V was cut by 4 bases and J by 0 bases, with 9 bases left in between. Germline V CDR1 and CDR2: MNHEY, SVGAGI. In nucleotides, the CDR3 is TGTGCCAGCAGTTCTCAGGGCGTGAACACTGAAGCTTTCTTT. Protein product: CASSSQGVNTEAFF.

This clone was counted between two and nine times. The chain employs TRBV19 and TRBJ1-2, with 8 bases aligning to TRBD1. CDR1 LNHDA and CDR2 SQIVND come from the germline V gene (reference sequence). V shed 0 bases and J 6 bases; nucleotides not matched to a gene: 9. This CDR3 region has 16 residues. The CDR3 DNA follows: TGTGCCAGTAGTATAGATCTCCAGGGGGCAGGGAATGGCTACACCTTC. Its translation is CASSIDLQGAGNGYTF.

The rearrangement uses TRBV6-1 and TRBJ1-2, with D possibly being TRBD1 (6 bases). CDR1 and CDR2 (germline): MNHNS, SASEGT. V was cut by 2 bases and J by 2 bases, with 9 bases left in between. CDR3 length equals 14 residues. Written as DNA, the CDR3 is TGTGCCAGCAGTGAATGGGACACCAACTATGGCTACACCTTC. It yields the protein CASSEWDTNYGYTF.

The genes are TRBV5-1 and TRBJ1-1, with a tentative D call TRBD1 (6 bases). The V end lost 3 bases, the J end lost 1 base, and 10 bases lay between the germline ends. The V gene's germline CDR1 is SGHRS and CDR2 YFSETQ. The CDR3 length is 14 residues. The CDR3 DNA reads as TGCGCCAGCAGCTGGGCACAGGGGAACACTGAAGCTTTCTTT. Translation: CASSWAQGNTEAFF.

The V and J genes are TRBV6-5 and TRBJ1-1; the D gene is possibly TRBD1 (6 bases). The CDR3 totals 12 residues. Germline CDR1 reads MNHEY; CDR2 reads SVGAGI. Trimming removed 7 bases at V and 4 bases at J, with 10 bases between. Here the CDR3 reads CASTFRGTEAFF. CDR3 DNA sequence: TGTGCCAGCACGTTCAGGGGCACTGAAGCTTTCTTT.

V gene TRBV6-4 combines with J gene TRBJ2-3, with 11 bases that match TRBD2. This CDR3 has 16 amino acids. V was pared by 8 bases and J by 4 bases, with 11 bases of the junction left unmatched. Per germline, CDR1 MRHNA and CDR2 SNTAGT. The CDR3 nucleotides read TGTGCCAGCTCCCCGATTAGCGGGGGGGCCCCAGATACGCAGTATTTT. Translation gives CASSPISGGAPDTQYF.

The chain carries TRBV15 and TRBJ1-2; 8 bases align to TRBD1. Germline CDR1 and CDR2: LNHNV and YYDKDF (reference sequence). V shed 0 bases, J shed 5 bases, and the junction held 17 bases outside the gene matches. This CDR3 is built from 19 residues. CDR3 sequence (DNA): TGTGCCACCAGCAGAGATGTGGTCCAGGGGGCTGAAAGCCCTTATGGCTACACCTTC. Encoded protein: CATSRDVVQGAESPYGYTF. The full variable domain, completed using reference TRBV15 and TRBJ1-2, is DAMVIQNPRYQVTQFGKPVTLSCSQTLNHNVMYWYQQKSSQAPKLLFHYYDKDFNNEADTPDNFQSRRPNTSFCFLDIRSPGLGDTAMYLCATSRDVVQGAESPYGYTFGSGTRLTVV.